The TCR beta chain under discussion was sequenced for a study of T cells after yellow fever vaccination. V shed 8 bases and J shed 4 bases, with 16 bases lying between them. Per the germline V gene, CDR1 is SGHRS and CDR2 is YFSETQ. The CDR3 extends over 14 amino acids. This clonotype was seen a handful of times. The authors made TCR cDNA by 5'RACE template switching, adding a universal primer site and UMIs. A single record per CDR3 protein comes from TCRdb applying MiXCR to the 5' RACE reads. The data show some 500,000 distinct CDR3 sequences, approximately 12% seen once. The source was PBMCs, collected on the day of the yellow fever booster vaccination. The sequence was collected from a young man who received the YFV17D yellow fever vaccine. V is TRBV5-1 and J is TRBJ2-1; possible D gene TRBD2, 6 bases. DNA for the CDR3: TGCGCCAGTGCGACGGGGGAGCGGTACAATGAGCAGTTCTTC. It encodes CASATGERYNEQFF.